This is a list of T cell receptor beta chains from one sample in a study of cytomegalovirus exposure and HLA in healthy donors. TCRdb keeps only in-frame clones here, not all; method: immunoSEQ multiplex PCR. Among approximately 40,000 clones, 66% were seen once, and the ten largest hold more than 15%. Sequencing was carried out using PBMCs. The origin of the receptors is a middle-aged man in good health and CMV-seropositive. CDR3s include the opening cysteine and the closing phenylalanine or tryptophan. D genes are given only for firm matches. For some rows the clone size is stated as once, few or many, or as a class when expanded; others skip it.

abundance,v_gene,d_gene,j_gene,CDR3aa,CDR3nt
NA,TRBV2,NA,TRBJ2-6,CASRQALQFSGANVLTF,TGTGCCAGCAGACAGGCCTTGCAGTTCTCTGGGGCCAACGTCCTGACTTTC
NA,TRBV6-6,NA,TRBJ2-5,CASRPLERRRETQYF,TGTGCCAGCAGGCCTCTCGAACGGCGGCGGGAGACCCAGTACTTC
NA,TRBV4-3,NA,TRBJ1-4,CASSQEGQGNEKLFF,TGCGCCAGCAGCCAAGAAGGGCAGGGGAATGAAAAACTGTTTTTT
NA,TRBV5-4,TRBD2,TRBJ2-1,CASSLKLAGRPNEQFF,TGTGCCAGCAGCCTTAAACTAGCGGGGCGTCCAAATGAGCAGTTCTTC
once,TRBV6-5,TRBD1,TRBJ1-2,CASSYQGACTF,TGTGCCAGCAGTTACCAGGGGGCCTGCACCTTC
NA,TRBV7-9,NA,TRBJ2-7,CASSHSNRVHEQYF,TGCGCCAGCAGCCACAGCAACAGGGTCCACGAGCAGTACTTC
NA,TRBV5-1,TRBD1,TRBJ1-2,CASSMKTGTGTANYGYTF,TGCGCCAGCAGCATGAAAACCGGGACAGGGACCGCAAACTATGGCTACACCTTC
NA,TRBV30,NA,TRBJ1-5,CAWNQQGQPQHF,TGTGCCTGGAACCAGCAGGGTCAGCCCCAGCATTTT
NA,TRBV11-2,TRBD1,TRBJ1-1,CASSLGDREENTEAFF,TGTGCCAGCAGCTTAGGGGACAGGGAAGAGAACACTGAAGCTTTCTTT
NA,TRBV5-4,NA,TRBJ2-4,CASSLRGFYF,TGTGCCAGCAGCTTGCGGGGGTTCTACTTC
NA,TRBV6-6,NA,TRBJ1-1,CANTGRITEAFF,TGTGCCAACACAGGGAGAATCACTGAAGCTTTCTTT
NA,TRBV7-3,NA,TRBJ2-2,CASSLSSSAGTGELFF,TGTGCCAGCAGCCTCTCCTCTAGCGCGGGCACCGGGGAGCTGTTTTTT
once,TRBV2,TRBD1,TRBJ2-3,CASDRGDTQYF,TGTGCCAGCGACAGGGGGGACACGCAGTATTTT
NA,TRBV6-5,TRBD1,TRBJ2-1,CASSYDATGRYNEQFF,TGTGCCAGCAGTTACGATGCGACAGGGAGATACAATGAGCAGTTCTTC
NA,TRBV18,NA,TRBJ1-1,CASSLYTEAFF,TGTGCCAGCTCCCTGTACACTGAAGCTTTCTTT
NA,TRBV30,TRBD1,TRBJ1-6,CACSGQYNSPLHF,TGTGCCTGCTCGGGACAGTATAATTCACCCCTCCACTTT
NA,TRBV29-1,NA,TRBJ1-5,CSVGDTRQPQHF,TGCAGCGTGGGGGACACCCGTCAGCCCCAGCATTTT
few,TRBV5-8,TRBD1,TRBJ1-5,CASSLGQIEQPQHF,TGTGCCAGCAGCCTGGGACAGATAGAGCAGCCCCAGCATTTT
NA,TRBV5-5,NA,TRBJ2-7,CASSFYGQTYEQYF,TGTGCCAGCAGCTTTTACGGACAAACCTACGAGCAGTACTTC
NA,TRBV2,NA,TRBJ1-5,CASRGGGASGNQPQHF,TGTGCCAGCAGGGGTGGGGGGGCGAGTGGCAATCAGCCCCAGCATTTT
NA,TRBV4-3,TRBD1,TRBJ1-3,CASSQDRGAGNTIYF,TGCGCCAGCAGCCAAGACAGGGGGGCTGGAAACACCATATATTTT
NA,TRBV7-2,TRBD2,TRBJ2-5,CASSLVGLAGGPGETQYF,TGTGCCAGCAGCTTAGTAGGGCTAGCGGGGGGCCCAGGGGAGACCCAGTACTTC
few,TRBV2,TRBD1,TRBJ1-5,CASRGYRGPSNQPQHF,TGTGCCAGCAGAGGATACAGGGGGCCGAGCAATCAGCCCCAGCATTTT
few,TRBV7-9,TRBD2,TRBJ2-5,CASSLAGGYQETQYF,TGTGCCAGCAGCTTGGCCGGGGGGTACCAAGAGACCCAGTACTTC
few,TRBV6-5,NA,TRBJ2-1,CASSYSSAGRGNEQFF,TGTGCCAGCAGTTACTCATCGGCAGGGAGGGGGAATGAGCAGTTCTTC
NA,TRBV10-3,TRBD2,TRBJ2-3,CAISDLLAGGQDTQYF,TGTGCCATCAGTGACTTACTAGCGGGGGGGCAAGATACGCAGTATTTT
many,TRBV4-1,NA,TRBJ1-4,CASSQEFGRDLEKLFF,TGCGCCAGCAGCCAAGAGTTTGGGAGGGACCTCGAAAAACTGTTTTTT
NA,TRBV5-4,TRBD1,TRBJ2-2,CASSPQQGSSYTGELFF,TGTGCCAGCAGCCCCCAACAGGGGTCTTCTTACACCGGGGAGCTGTTTTTT
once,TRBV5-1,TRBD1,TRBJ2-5,CASSTHGGRGLAETQYF,TGCGCCAGCAGCACGCACGGCGGCAGGGGGCTCGCAGAGACCCAGTACTTC
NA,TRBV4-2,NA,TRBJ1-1,CASSQDNRVSNTEAFF,TGTGCCAGCAGCCAAGATAACAGGGTGTCGAACACTGAAGCTTTCTTT
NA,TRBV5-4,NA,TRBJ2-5,CASSFGRGETQYF,TGTGCCAGCAGCTTTGGCAGGGGAGAGACCCAGTACTTC
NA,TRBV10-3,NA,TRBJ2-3,CASWGDSSTDTQYF,TGTGCCTCATGGGGGGACTCTAGCACAGATACGCAGTATTTT
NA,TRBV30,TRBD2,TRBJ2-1,CAWGQLALSYNEQFF,TGTGCCTGGGGCCAACTAGCGCTCTCCTACAATGAGCAGTTCTTC
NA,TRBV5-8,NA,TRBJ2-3,CASSFEGGTDTQYF,TGTGCCAGCAGCTTCGAGGGGGGCACAGATACGCAGTATTTT
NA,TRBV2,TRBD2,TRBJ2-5,CASRETSEAGETQYF,TGTGCCAGCAGGGAAACTAGCGAGGCTGGGGAGACCCAGTACTTC
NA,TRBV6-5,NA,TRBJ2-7,CASSRGTEQYF,TGTGCCAGCAGTCGGGGGACCGAGCAGTACTTC
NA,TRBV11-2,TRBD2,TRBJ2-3,CASSPRLAGSTDTQYF,TGTGCCAGCAGCCCAAGACTAGCGGGGAGCACAGATACGCAGTATTTT
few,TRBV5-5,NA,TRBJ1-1,CASSRANTEAFF,TGTGCCAGCAGCAGAGCGAACACTGAAGCTTTCTTT
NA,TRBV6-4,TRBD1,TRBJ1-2,CASSAGDRGWQGYGYTF,TGTGCCAGCAGTGCTGGGGACAGGGGATGGCAAGGCTATGGCTACACCTTC
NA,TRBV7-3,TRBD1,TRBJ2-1,CASSRQGMNEQFF,TGTGCCAGCAGCCGACAGGGCATGAATGAGCAGTTCTTC
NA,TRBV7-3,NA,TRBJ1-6,CASSLMEGSPLHF,TGTGCCAGCAGCTTAATGGAGGGGTCACCCCTCCACTTT
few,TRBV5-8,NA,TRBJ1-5,CASSWVLVRVGNQPQHF,TGTGCCAGCAGCTGGGTTTTGGTCAGGGTTGGCAATCAGCCCCAGCATTTT
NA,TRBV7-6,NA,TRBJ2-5,CASSLTKKETQYF,TGTGCCAGCAGCTTAACTAAAAAAGAGACCCAGTACTTC
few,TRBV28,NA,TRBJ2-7,CASSLGGAAPYEQYF,TGTGCCAGCAGTTTAGGTGGGGCAGCTCCCTACGAGCAGTACTTC
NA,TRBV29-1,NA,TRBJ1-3,CSVVAGLGNTIYF,TGCAGCGTTGTTGCAGGGTTGGGAAACACCATATATTTT
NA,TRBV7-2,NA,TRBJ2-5,CASSLVPQTQETQYF,TGTGCCAGCAGCTTAGTACCGCAGACTCAAGAGACCCAGTACTTC
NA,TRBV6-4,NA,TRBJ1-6,CASSDSIPVLGLSPYNSPLHF,TGTGCCAGCAGTGACTCGATACCCGTACTGGGGCTATCACCGTATAATTCACCCCTCCACTTT
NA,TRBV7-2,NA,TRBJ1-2,CASSLDKQGYTF,TGTGCCAGCAGCTTAGACAAACAGGGCTACACCTTC
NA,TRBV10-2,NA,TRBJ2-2,CASKGGTTGELFF,TGCGCCAGCAAGGGCGGGACCACCGGGGAGCTGTTTTTT
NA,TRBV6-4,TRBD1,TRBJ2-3,CASSARGGGEDTQYF,TGTGCCAGCAGTGCCCGAGGGGGCGGTGAGGATACGCAGTATTTT
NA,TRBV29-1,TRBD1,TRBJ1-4,CSAWKGADEKLFF,TGCAGCGCCTGGAAGGGGGCGGATGAAAAACTGTTTTTT
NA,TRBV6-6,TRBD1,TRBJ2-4,CASSSGTVAKNIQYF,TGTGCCAGCAGTTCCGGGACAGTAGCCAAAAACATTCAGTACTTC
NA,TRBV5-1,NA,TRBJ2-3,CASLLYGGSTDTQYF,TGCGCCAGCCTGCTCTACGGAGGTAGCACAGATACGCAGTATTTT
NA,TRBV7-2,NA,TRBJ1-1,CASSIDGNTEAFF,TGTGCCAGCAGCATAGACGGGAACACTGAAGCTTTCTTT